This T cell receptor beta chain was documented in a study of shared clonotypes between healthy human individuals. Findings and caveats of the study: Across subsets, estimated richness was generally greater for naive than for memory populations. Few donors limited the genetic and exposure-history diversity represented.

Naive CD8 cells lacked CD45RO and underwent positive selection for CCR7, leaving out terminally differentiated effector memory CD45RA+ cells. About 30,000 T cell genomes (around 200 ng DNA) went into each sorted-subset replicate. Original methodology: ImmunoSEQ junction-only sequences lacked quality scores, so their filtering differed. Sequencing was performed with immunoSEQ multiplex PCR; in TCRdb, only in-frame clones are kept and a portion is missing. That table is the source of V, J and clone size, and D and trimming were worked out from the DNA. This table has some 1,900,000 clones, approximately 94% appearing once. A note on this clone: Its specificity is not known.

Germline-derived CDR1 and CDR2 are MNHEY and SVGAGI. This CDR3 contains 14 residues. V was clipped by 5 bases and J by 6 bases; unmatched bases: 3. The sequence was obtained from a man aged 18 to 35 in good health. The V call is TRBV6-5, the J call TRBJ1-4, with 10 bases identical to TRBD1. Sequenced: naive CD8+ T cells sorted from blood. The chain's CDR3 is CASSRTGGYEKLFF. The CDR3 region has the DNA TGTGCCAGCAGTCGGACAGGGGGATATGAAAAACTGTTTTTT.